The rows below give T cell receptor beta chains drawn from one sample of a study of blood T cells in healthy people across ages. MiXCR, run by TCRdb on the 5' RACE reads, gives a single entry per CDR3 protein. The sample holds 700,000 or so distinct CDR3 sequences, 22% seen once. Input material: blood. All receptors come from a man in his 70s in good health. The conserved cysteine and the conserved F or W are not part of the CDR3 here. Fields, in order: V gene, clone size, CDR3 protein. For some rows the clone size is stated as once, few or many, or as a class when expanded; others skip it.

TRBV6-6 | - | ASGRSGNTIY
TRBV10-3 | many | AISEPRRPLPT
TRBV7-9 | - | AGSLMQGTNEKLF
TRBV7-9 | - | ASSPGSEAF
TRBV7-3 | few | ASNLGGGEETQY
TRBV6-2/TRBV6-3 | few | ASSYSNSDLQLSYEQY
TRBV7-2 | once | ASSITGEQY
TRBV2 | - | AIGYSGANVLT
TRBV5-1 | few | ASSLVVTNNEQF
TRBV7-2 | few | ASSLAGQLDTEAF
TRBV7-2 | - | ASSLVQDRAAPLH
TRBV20-1 | - | SARFVEGNYEQY
TRBV14 | - | ASNLPPGVGNTIY
TRBV13 | once | ASSLGSGNNEKLF
TRBV12-3/TRBV12-4 | - | ASSYQAGPTDTQY
TRBV12-3/TRBV12-4 | few | ASSIQGSSYNSPLH
TRBV12-5 | few | ASGRTSGGLYNEQF